The source of this T cell receptor beta chain is a study of T cells in Graves' hyperthyroidism and ophthalmopathy. General study results and limits: Before onset, by a median of approximately 5.9 months, the model predicted ophthalmopathy. Ophthalmopathy was distinguished from stable hyperthyroidism by 13 V-J signatures.

TCR beta CDR3 sequences were amplified from RNA transcripts. HTBI primers drove first-round RT-PCR of the TCR CDR3. MiXCR was run by TCRdb on the multiplex PCR reads, yielding one entry per CDR3 protein. The sample lists 650,000 to 750,000 distinct CDR3 sequences, around 15% occurring once. V was shortened by 1 base and J by 2 bases, with 12 bases between the two germline ends. This CDR3 comprises 16 residues. Germline V gives CDR1 SGHVS, CDR2 FQNEAQ. This clonotype was picked up a small number of times. Its antigen is not known. Across 18 months, stable Graves' hyperthyroidism was marked by no progression to ophthalmopathy. Patients aged 18 to 65 had newly diagnosed hyperthyroidism lasting under 2 months.

Sequencing was performed on blood. The sequence derives from a woman between 18 and 29 years old with Graves' hyperthyroidism. The chain carries TRBV7-8 and TRBJ1-5; D is uncertain. The CDR3 region has the DNA TGTGCCAGCAGCTTAGTACGGGTTGGTCGCAATCAGCCCCAGCATTTT. This translates into CASSLVRVGRNQPQHF.